This T cell receptor (beta chain) was sequenced in a study of beta chain features in type 1 diabetes. Expressed TCRB transcripts were sequenced because the entire RNA isolate underwent reverse transcription. The method was immunoSEQ multiplex PCR; TCRdb's version includes in-frame clones alone and lacks a portion of them. The sample contains roughly 150,000 clones, approximately 9.1% of which appear only once. Notes on the study in general: In every one of the four CD4+ subsets, TCRB CDR3s were moderately but significantly shorter in Type 1 diabetes patients. Sampled from patients, naive, central memory and Treg TCRB repertoires appeared more similar than those sampled from healthy donors. Whether HLA type influences TCRB rearrangement remained unresolved here.

In regard to this clone: No antigen is known for it.

The length of the CDR3 is 15 residues. Per germline, CDR1 MNHEY and CDR2 SVGAGI. V was clipped by 4 bases and J by 4 bases; unmatched bases: 10. The rearrangement links TRBV6-5 to TRBJ2-7, with 7 bases matching TRBD2. Sequencing was performed on central memory CD4+ T cells from blood. The sequence derives from a woman in her 30s with type 1 diabetes. CDR3 amino acids: CASSSLSGGGYEQYF. For the CDR3, the DNA is TGTGCCAGCAGTTCCCTCTCGGGAGGAGGATACGAGCAGTACTTC.